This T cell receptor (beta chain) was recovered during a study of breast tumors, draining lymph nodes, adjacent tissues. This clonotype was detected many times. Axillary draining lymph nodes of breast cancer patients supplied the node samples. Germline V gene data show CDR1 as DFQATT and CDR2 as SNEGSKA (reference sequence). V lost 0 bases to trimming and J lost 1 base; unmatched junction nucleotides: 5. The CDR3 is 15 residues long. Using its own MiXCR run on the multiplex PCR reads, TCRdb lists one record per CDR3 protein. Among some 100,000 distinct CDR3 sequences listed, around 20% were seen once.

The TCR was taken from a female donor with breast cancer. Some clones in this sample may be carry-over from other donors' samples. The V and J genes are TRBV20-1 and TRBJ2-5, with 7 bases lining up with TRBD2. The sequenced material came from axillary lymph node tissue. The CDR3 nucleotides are TGCAGTGCTAGAGATCCGGCTAGCGGCCAAGAGACCCAGTACTTC. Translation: CSARDPASGQETQYF.